This TCR beta chain was documented in a study of Ad26.COV2.S vaccination and SARS-CoV-2 variants (dated by TCRdb to the early 2020s). Regarding the complete study: Donors in the vaccine arm were drawn from COV1001, a multicentre, randomized, double-blind, placebo-controlled phase I-IIa trial testing Ad26.COV2.S in healthy adults. Ad26.COV2.S was given intramuscularly at 5x10^10 or 1x10^11 viral particles, as a single shot or as two shots 56 days apart. The specificity and breadth of SARS-CoV-2-reactive T cell receptors after Ad26.COV2.S vaccination were assessed by TCRbeta repertoire sequencing. The TCR-sequenced set comprised about 32 samples: approximately 19 Ad26.COV2.S vaccine recipients, 5 placebo recipients and 8 SARS-CoV-2 convalescent individuals. Participants in the trial were split at random into five groups of five each, receiving low-dose or high-dose Ad26.COV2.S once or twice, or else placebo on both occasions. Investigators remained blinded to trial group allocation during experiments and outcome assessment. Summary of the overall study and its limitations: After vaccination, spike-specific CD8+ and CD4+ T cell responses were reported to show substantial breadth. Comparable non-spike TCR breadth was observed between vaccine and placebo recipients, consistent with only spike being contained in the vaccine. According to the authors, total T cell responses may have been underestimated by the TCR breadth and depth analyses. Comparing responses between vaccine doses or regimens was not something the study was powered to do. Spike-specific TCR breadth was higher in Ad26.COV2.S recipients than in placebo recipients (P = 0.0014).

This clone has only one observation. What this receptor recognizes is not known. It has no much larger one-base neighbor in the sample; base qualities were not kept. The CDR1 and CDR2 encoded by the germline V gene are LGHNA and YSLEER. V lost 1 base and J lost 2 bases, and the count of bases not matched to a germline gene is 18. The CDR3, from cysteine to phenylalanine, totals 21 residues. The DNA shown is the 63-base CDR3, in frame from base 1. The sample's treatment or condition label, decoded: about 20 received Ad26.COV2.S at low or high dose, single or two shots; 5 received placebo; per-sample allocation not given. Repertoires of vaccine and placebo recipients were sequenced from samples collected on day 63 after the first injection. Cohort 1b enrolled 20 to 30 adults aged 18-55 years at a single site in Boston, USA, between 29 July and 7 August 2020. Ad26.COV2.S was a replication-incompetent adenovirus type 26 vector expressing a prefusion-stabilized SARS-CoV-2 spike protein from the original Wuhan strain.

The immunoSEQ Assay was used to sequence TCRbeta CDR3 regions. After extraction, genomic DNA underwent amplification by bias-controlled multiplex PCR, followed by high-throughput sequencing. The authors processed their data as follows. To quantify the absolute abundance of every unique TCRbeta CDR3 region, sequences were collapsed and filtered. T cell fraction was estimated by normalizing TCRbeta template counts to usable DNA, with usable DNA measured through amplification of reference genes found in all nucleated cells. Repertoire TCRs were annotated as SARS-CoV-2-specific when V gene, CDR3 amino acid sequence and J gene were exactly matched to a known reactive TCR set. The reference SARS-CoV-2 TCR set was obtained from MIRA and was filtered for enrichment in COVID-19-positive ImmuneCODE repertoires, whereby public or cross-reactive TCRs were removed. Using the MIRA antigens, annotated TCRs were further analysed by specific ORF or by position within an ORF. Depth was the summed frequency of annotated unique rearrangements, while breadth was defined as annotated unique rearrangements over total unique productive rearrangements. Two-sided Wilcoxon rank-sum tests were used to compare TCR breadth between groups. TCRdb stores this immuneACCESS table with in-frame sequences only. Part of the clones is absent; in the studies checked, under half of the shortfall reflects unresolved V genes, and no reason is known for the rest. V, J and clone size derive from that table, while D and trimming were established from the DNA sequence. The sample table shows around 250,000 clones, and around 87% are seen once. About 3.1% of the sample goes to the ten largest clones.

This specimen consisted of peripheral blood, obtained in a trial of Ad26.COV2.S vaccine versus placebo. The source is a person aged 18-60 years who received the Ad26.COV2.S COVID-19 vaccine or a placebo. The chain couples TRBV4-3 to TRBJ2-7, and TRBD2 aligns with 12 junction nucleotides. The CDR3 protein sequence reads: CASSQAVSDQTSGGHTYEQYF. The DNA sequence is TGCGCCAGCAGCCAAGCGGTTTCGGACCAGACTAGCGGGGGCCACACCTACGAGCAGTACTTC.